This TCR beta chain was documented in a study of T cells after yellow fever vaccination. Regarding the study as a whole: A weaker secondary response peaked on day 5, the primary on day 15. Most primary-vaccination clones recurred post-booster (just under 98% CD4, about 90% CD8).

In regard to this clonotype: Its antigen is not identified.

V shed 8 bases and J 3 bases; nucleotides not matched to a gene: 9. The CDR3 is 15 residues long. Germline values: CDR1 SEHNR, CDR2 FQNEAQ (reference sequence). MiXCR, applied by TCRdb to the 5' RACE reads, yields one record per CDR3 protein. The data show 200,000 to 250,000 distinct CDR3 sequences, with under 3.5% seen just once and roughly 3% held by the top ten. Specimen: CD4+ T cells sorted from PBMCs, collected 10 days after the yellow fever booster vaccination. This chain joins TRBV7-9 and TRBJ1-1, with 10 bases identical to TRBD1. The sequence came from a man between 18 and 29 years old who received the YFV17D yellow fever vaccine. DNA of the CDR3: TGTGCCAGCGGACCTTCGGGACAGGGGTACACTGAAGCTTTCTTT. Protein sequence: CASGPSGQGYTEAFF.